Below, 4 T cell receptor beta chains from the same sample are listed, as sequenced in a study of cytomegalovirus exposure and HLA in healthy donors. PCR was performed using 60 Vbeta and 13 Jbeta primers. The protocol was immunoSEQ multiplex PCR, while the TCRdb copy is restricted to in-frame clones and leaves out a portion. The sample gives some 180,000 clones, 85% of which show up once; about 2.5% is in the top ten. Sequencing used PBMCs. The receptors were sampled from a man aged 25 to 40 in good health and CMV-seropositive.

The CDR3 loop is CASTLGGAQETQYF. The DNA of the CDR3 is TGCGCCAGTACCCTTGGCGGGGCCCAAGAGACCCAGTACTTC. The chain uses TRBV5-1 and TRBJ2-5; D is possibly TRBD2 (6 bases). The V gene lost 8 bases and the J gene lost 1 base, with 15 bases spanning the gap. CDR3 length equals 14 residues. Germline values: CDR1 SGHRS, CDR2 YFSETQ.

The rearrangement links TRBV9 to TRBJ2-5, with D unclear. The ends were cut back, 0 bases at V and 7 bases at J, with 10 bases in the middle. This CDR3 region has 13 residues. Germline V gene sequence: CDR1 SGDLS, CDR2 YYNGEE. In DNA, the CDR3 is TGTGCCAGCAGCGTAGACCCCGCCGGGACCCAGTACTTC. This sequence encodes CASSVDPAGTQYF.

The CDR3, as DNA: TGCGCCAGCAGCTTTAATCTAGCGGGAGTTTACGAGCAGTACTTC. Its protein product is CASSFNLAGVYEQYF. The V and J genes are TRBV5-1 and TRBJ2-7; 10 nucleotides match TRBD2. From germline, CDR1 is SGHRS and CDR2 YFSETQ. V lost 2 bases and J lost 4; bases outside the gene matches: 6. This CDR3 is 15 amino acids long.

The chain uses TRBV4-3 and TRBJ2-7; TRBD1 matches at 9 bases. From germline, CDR1 is LGHNA and CDR2 YSLEER. Unmatched junction bases numbered 12, after V lost 4 bases and J lost 5 bases. The CDR3 consists of 16 residues. The DNA for the CDR3 is TGCGCCAGCAGCCCTACTTGGACAGGGGAGTTGCACGAGCAGTACTTC. Translated, it gives CASSPTWTGELHEQYF.